This is a list of T cell receptor beta chains from one sample in a study of high-grade serous ovarian cancer treatment subgroups. Data came from immunoSEQ multiplex PCR; TCRdb stores just in-frame clones and leaves some out. The sample has about 4,400 clones, approximately 69% seen once. What was sequenced was tumor tissue. The origin of the receptors is a human donor with high-grade serous ovarian cancer. Both conserved end residues are part of each CDR3.

>TRBJ2-1|TRBV2
CASSSEGSHYEQFF
>TRBJ1-3|TRBV6-1
CASSAIPGNTIYF
>TRBJ1-2|TRBV6-5
CASSLGYGYTF
>TRBJ1-2|TRBV10-3
CAISEPFADGDYGYTF
>TRBJ1-1|TRBV27
CASSLNRARDTEAFF
>TRBJ2-5|TRBV7-9
CASSSYSGAAETQYF
>TRBJ2-1|TRBV7-3
CASSLTLTATYNEQFF
>TRBJ2-1|TRBV5-1
CASSLEEAFSYNEQFF
>TRBJ1-2|TRBV6-5
CASSYGQSSYGYTF
>TRBJ2-5|TRBV20-1
CSALGETQYF
>TRBJ2-5|TRBV28
CASSLTGFRETQYF
>TRBJ2-1|TRBV2
CASVGRGNHSYNEQFF
>TRBJ1-2|TRBV6-1
CASKGQGSYGYTF
>TRBJ2-2|TRBV30
CAWSVSGVGELFF
>TRBJ1-6|TRBV7-9
CASSFPGSPLHF
>TRBJ1-6|TRBV25-1
CASSVTGTGGNSPLHF